This T cell receptor (beta chain) derives from a study of blood T cells in healthy people across ages. Germline CDR1 reads SGHTA; CDR2 reads FQGNSA. The CDR3 loop spans 13 amino acids. The ends were cut back, 5 bases at V and 4 bases at J, with 12 bases in the middle. Points from the study as a whole: Roughly linear age-related decline in beta diversity appeared, significant by age approximately 40.

The donors, aged roughly 6 to 95, were healthy Caucasians from Russia. Then a second PCR, running about 7 to 11 cycles, was carried out with a sample-barcoded 5' primer and a J-beta primer mix. TCRdb reanalysed the 5' RACE reads using MiXCR and keeps one entry per CDR3 protein. The table records 1.8 million or so distinct CDR3 sequences, around 40% of them present only once. This clonotype occurred a few times. As yet, its antigen is unknown. This sequence joins TRBV7-2 and TRBJ2-7; D is undetermined. This receptor was obtained from a human donor in good health. The sample comprised blood. CDR3 sequence: CASSQQTGYEQYF. CDR3 coding DNA: TGTGCCAGCAGCCAACAGACGGGTTACGAGCAGTACTTC.